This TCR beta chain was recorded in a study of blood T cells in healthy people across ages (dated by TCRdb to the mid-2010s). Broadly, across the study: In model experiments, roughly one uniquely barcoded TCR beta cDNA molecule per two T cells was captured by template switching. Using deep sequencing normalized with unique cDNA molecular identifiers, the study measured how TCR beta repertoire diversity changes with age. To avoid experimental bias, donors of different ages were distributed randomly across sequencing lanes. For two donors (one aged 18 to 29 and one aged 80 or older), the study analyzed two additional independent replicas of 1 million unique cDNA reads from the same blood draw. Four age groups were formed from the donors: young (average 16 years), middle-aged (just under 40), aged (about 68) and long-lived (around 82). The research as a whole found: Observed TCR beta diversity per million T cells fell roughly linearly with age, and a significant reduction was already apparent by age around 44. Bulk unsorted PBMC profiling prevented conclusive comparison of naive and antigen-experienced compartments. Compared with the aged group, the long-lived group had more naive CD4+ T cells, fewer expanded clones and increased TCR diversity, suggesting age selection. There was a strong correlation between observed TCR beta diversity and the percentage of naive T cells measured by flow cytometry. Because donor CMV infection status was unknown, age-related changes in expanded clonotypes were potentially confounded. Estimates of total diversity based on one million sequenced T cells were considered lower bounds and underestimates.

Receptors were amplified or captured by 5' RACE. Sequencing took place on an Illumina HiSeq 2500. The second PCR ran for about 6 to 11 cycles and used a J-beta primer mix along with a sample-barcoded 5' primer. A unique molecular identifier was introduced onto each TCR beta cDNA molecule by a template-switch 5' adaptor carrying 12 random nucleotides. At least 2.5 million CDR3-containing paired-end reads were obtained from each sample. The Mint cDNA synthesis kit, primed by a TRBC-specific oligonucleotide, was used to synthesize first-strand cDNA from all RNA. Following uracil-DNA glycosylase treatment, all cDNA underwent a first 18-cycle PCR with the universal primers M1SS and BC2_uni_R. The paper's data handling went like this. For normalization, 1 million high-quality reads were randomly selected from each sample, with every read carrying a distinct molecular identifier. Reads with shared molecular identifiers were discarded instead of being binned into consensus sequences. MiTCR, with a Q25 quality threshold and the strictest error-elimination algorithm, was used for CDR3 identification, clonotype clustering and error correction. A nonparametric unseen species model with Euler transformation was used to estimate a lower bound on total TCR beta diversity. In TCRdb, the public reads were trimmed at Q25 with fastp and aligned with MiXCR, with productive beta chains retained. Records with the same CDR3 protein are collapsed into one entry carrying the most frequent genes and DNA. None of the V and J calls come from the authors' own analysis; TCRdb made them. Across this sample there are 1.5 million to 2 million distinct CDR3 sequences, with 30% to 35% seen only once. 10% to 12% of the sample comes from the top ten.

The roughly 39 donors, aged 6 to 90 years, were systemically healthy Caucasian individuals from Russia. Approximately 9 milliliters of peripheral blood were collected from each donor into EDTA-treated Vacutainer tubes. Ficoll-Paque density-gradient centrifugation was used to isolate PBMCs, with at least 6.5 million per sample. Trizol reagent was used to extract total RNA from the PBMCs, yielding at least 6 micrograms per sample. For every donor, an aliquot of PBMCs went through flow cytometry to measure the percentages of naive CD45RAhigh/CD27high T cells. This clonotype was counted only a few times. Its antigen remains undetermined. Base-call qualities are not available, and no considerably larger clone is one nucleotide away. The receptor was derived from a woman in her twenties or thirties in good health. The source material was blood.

The CDR3 corresponds to CAGVGEPDNEQFF. Read as DNA, the sequence is TGTGCCGGAGTGGGAGAGCCTGACAATGAGCAGTTCTTC. The rearranged chain carries TRBV2 and TRBJ2-1; matching of 5 bases hints at TRBD2 as the D gene. V loses 11 bases of germline sequence and J loses 5 bases, and the interval between the two ends is 16 bases. Taken from cysteine to phenylalanine, the CDR3 has 13 residues. Only CDR3 DNA remains: 39 bases, in frame from the first base. CDR1 SNHLY and CDR2 FYNNEI are derived from the germline V gene.